What follows is one T cell receptor beta chain and its context. What it recognizes is unknown. The CDR3 has 12 residues. Trimming removed 6 bases from V and 0 bases from J, with 5 bases in between. CDR1 is MDHEN and CDR2 is SYDVKM in the germline V gene. The data are from a study of T cell responses to AZD1222 COVID-19 vaccine. The study's findings and limits: Unmutated variant regions reportedly attract nearly half of all spike-specific TCRs. At 160-218 and 743-854, vaccine-associated CD4 TCRs were dominant, and they spanned spike.

Profiled with immunoSEQ multiplex PCR; TCRdb holds only in-frame clones, not every one. Of approximately 100,000 clones listed, less than 95% are singletons. The rearrangement links TRBV28 to TRBJ1-2; D is unclear. The sequence came from an adult who received the AZD1222 COVID-19 vaccine. The sample consisted of peripheral blood, taken 28 days after the second AZD1222 dose. CDR3 sequence (DNA): TGTGCCAGCAGCCCTGCTAACTATGGCTACACCTTC. It yields the protein CASSPANYGYTF.